Listed below are T cell receptor beta chains from one sample, sequenced in a study of neoadjuvant nivolumab and ipilimumab in lung cancer. This table comes from immunoSEQ multiplex PCR, and its TCRdb copy is limited to in-frame clones, with some not included. The sample includes 25,000 to 30,000 clones, 82% of them seen just once. Here the sequenced sample was tumor tissue, taken after neoadjuvant nivolumab, alone or with ipilimumab, at or shortly before surgery. These receptors all stem from an adult with non-small cell lung cancer. CDR3s include the opening cysteine and the closing phenylalanine or tryptophan. The D gene is left open where the match is weak. Clone size is not always given. Where it is, it says once, few, many or a class for expanded clones.

length	J	D	V	size	CDR3	DNA
16	TRBJ2-7	TRBD1	TRBV5-6	.	CASSLGDRGSSYEQYF	TGTGCCAGCAGCTTGGGGGACAGGGGGAGCTCCTACGAGCAGTACTTC
15	TRBJ1-5	.	TRBV5-1	.	CASSSRDYSNQPQHF	TGCGCCAGCAGCTCCCGGGACTATAGCAATCAGCCCCAGCATTTT
12	TRBJ2-7	.	TRBV7-9	.	CASSSSGNEQYF	TGTGCCAGCAGCTCCTCAGGGAACGAGCAGTACTTC
16	TRBJ2-1	TRBD2	TRBV11-2	few	CASSLHSGSSYNEQFF	TGTGCCAGCAGCTTACATAGCGGGAGCTCCTACAATGAGCAGTTCTTC
14	TRBJ1-2	.	TRBV7-9	.	CASSPRTDFYGYTF	TGTGCCAGCAGCCCCCGGACAGACTTCTATGGCTACACCTTC
14	TRBJ2-5	.	TRBV18	once	CASSRWVNEETQYF	TGTGCCAGCTCACGATGGGTCAACGAAGAGACCCAGTACTTC
16	TRBJ2-3	.	TRBV11-2	.	CASSLGDKISTDTQYF	TGTGCCAGCAGCTTAGGGGACAAGATTAGCACAGATACGCAGTATTTT
13	TRBJ2-3	.	TRBV2	.	CASKRGWKDTQYF	TGTGCCAGCAAGAGGGGGTGGAAAGATACGCAGTATTTT
13	TRBJ1-2	TRBD1	TRBV29-1	.	CSAGQGYNYGYTF	TGCAGCGCTGGACAGGGATATAACTATGGCTACACCTTC
13	TRBJ2-7	TRBD1	TRBV30	.	CAWVRQGTHEQYF	TGTGCCTGGGTTCGACAGGGGACCCACGAGCAGTACTTC
14	TRBJ2-7	.	TRBV6-1	few	CASSSDSLSYEQYF	TGTGCCAGCAGTTCAGACAGCCTGTCCTACGAGCAGTACTTC
16	TRBJ2-5	TRBD1	TRBV10-3	.	CAISESTGALQETQYF	TGTGCCATCAGTGAGTCGACAGGGGCCCTCCAAGAGACCCAGTACTTC
11	TRBJ2-2	.	TRBV11-2	.	CASSHTGELFF	TGTGCCAGCAGTCACACCGGGGAGCTGTTTTTT
14	TRBJ2-1	.	TRBV30	.	CAWSWGSLGNEQFF	TGTGCCTGGAGTTGGGGCAGCCTCGGCAATGAGCAGTTCTTC
17	TRBJ2-3	.	TRBV7-7	.	CASSFGGRASGTDTQYF	TGTGCTAGCAGCTTCGGGGGCCGGGCCAGTGGCACAGATACGCAGTATTTT
15	TRBJ2-2	.	TRBV18	.	CASSPRLSNTGELFF	TGTGCCAGCTCACCACGGCTTTCGAACACCGGGGAGCTGTTTTTT
16	TRBJ2-6	.	TRBV5-1	.	CASSLDQGGPQSVLTF	TGCGCCAGCAGCTTGGATCAGGGGGGCCCCCAGAGCGTCCTGACTTTC
14	TRBJ1-4	.	TRBV5-1	.	CASSQSSTNEKLFF	TGCGCCAGCAGCCAAAGCTCAACTAATGAAAAACTGTTTTTT
13	TRBJ1-2	.	TRBV30	once	CAWTGGRDYGYTF	TGTGCCTGGACCGGGGGGAGGGACTATGGCTACACCTTC
13	TRBJ1-2	.	TRBV9	.	CASSVTRGGGYTF	TGTGCCAGCAGCGTTACAAGGGGCGGCGGCTACACCTTC
15	TRBJ2-1	TRBD2	TRBV14	.	CASKRMTSGSNEQFF	TGTGCCAGTAAAAGGATGACTAGCGGGTCCAATGAGCAGTTCTTC
17	TRBJ2-2	TRBD1	TRBV18	few	CASSPTDRGRITGELFF	TGTGCCAGCTCACCGACCGACAGGGGGCGTATCACCGGGGAGCTGTTTTTT
14	TRBJ2-7	.	TRBV7-1	.	CASSLGDFDYEQYF	TGTGCCAGCAGCTTAGGAGATTTCGACTACGAGCAGTACTTC
14	TRBJ2-5	TRBD1	TRBV7-9	.	CASSRTGEQETQYF	TGTGCCAGCAGCCGGACAGGGGAACAAGAGACCCAGTACTTC
14	TRBJ1-1	.	TRBV18	.	CASSPPGGRTEAFF	TGTGCCAGCTCACCACCGGGCGGTAGGACTGAAGCTTTCTTT
13	TRBJ2-7	.	TRBV6-5	.	CASSYSRGYEQYF	TGTGCCAGCAGTTACTCCCGGGGCTACGAGCAGTACTTC
13	TRBJ1-1	.	TRBV5-1	.	CASKRRMNTEAFF	TGCGCCAGCAAACGACGGATGAACACTGAAGCTTTCTTT
19	TRBJ2-7	TRBD2	TRBV5-5	.	CASSLAGTSGFTGSYEQYF	TGTGCCAGCAGCTTGGCCGGGACTAGCGGGTTCACCGGCTCCTACGAGCAGTACTTC
14	TRBJ1-2	TRBD1	TRBV28	.	CASGQGASNYGYTF	TGTGCCAGTGGACAGGGGGCCTCTAACTATGGCTACACCTTC
15	TRBJ2-1	TRBD1	TRBV11-2	.	CASSYDRGTYNEQFF	TGTGCCAGCAGCTACGACAGGGGGACCTACAATGAGCAGTTCTTC
14	TRBJ1-2	TRBD1	TRBV5-4	few	CASSRTGEDYGYTF	TGTGCCAGCAGCCGGACAGGGGAGGACTATGGCTACACCTTC
15	TRBJ1-2	.	TRBV19	.	CASSISHGGVNGYTF	TGTGCCAGTAGTATAAGTCATGGGGGGGTTAATGGCTACACCTTC
14	TRBJ1-1	.	TRBV5-1	.	CASSLLGVGTEAFF	TGCGCCAGCAGCTTGTTAGGGGTTGGTACTGAAGCTTTCTTT
15	TRBJ1-1	.	TRBV5-1	.	CASSPVGQTNTEAFF	TGCGCCAGCAGCCCAGTGGGACAAACGAACACTGAAGCTTTCTTT
16	TRBJ1-1	TRBD1	TRBV5-5	.	CASTPGTGVLNTEAFF	TGTGCCAGTACACCTGGGACAGGAGTCCTGAACACTGAAGCTTTCTTT
15	TRBJ2-2	TRBD1	TRBV18	.	CASSPGQPTTGELFF	TGTGCCAGCTCACCGGGACAGCCGACCACCGGGGAGCTGTTTTTT
15	TRBJ2-5	.	TRBV7-9	.	CASSLELSMGETQYF	TGTGCCAGCAGCTTAGAATTGAGTATGGGGGAGACCCAGTACTTC
16	TRBJ2-3	.	TRBV5-1	few	CASSLVAESSTDTQYF	TGCGCCAGCAGCTTGGTAGCGGAGTCTAGCACAGATACGCAGTATTTT
14	TRBJ2-5	TRBD1	TRBV18	.	CASSPGTGKETQYF	TGTGCCAGCTCACCCGGGACAGGAAAAGAGACCCAGTACTTC
15	TRBJ2-7	TRBD2	TRBV7-9	.	CASSLTSGTSYEQYF	TGTGCCAGCAGCTTAACTAGCGGGACCTCCTACGAGCAGTACTTC
17	TRBJ2-1	TRBD2	TRBV7-6	.	CASSLALGTRHGNEQFF	TGTGCCAGCAGCTTAGCCCTCGGGACTAGGCACGGCAATGAGCAGTTCTTC
15	TRBJ2-3	TRBD1	TRBV2	.	CASSRGQSSTDTQYF	TGTGCCAGCAGCAGGGGACAGTCTAGCACAGATACGCAGTATTTT
13	TRBJ1-1	.	TRBV5-4	.	CASSVTGWTEAFF	TGTGCCAGCAGCGTCACTGGGTGGACTGAAGCTTTCTTT
14	TRBJ2-2	TRBD1	TRBV6-6	.	CASGTGLRTGELFF	TGTGCCAGCGGGACAGGGCTGCGGACCGGGGAGCTGTTTTTT
13	TRBJ1-2	.	TRBV18	.	CASSPTGHYGYTF	TGTGCCAGCTCACCCACAGGGCACTATGGCTACACCTTC
12	TRBJ1-1	.	TRBV18	.	CASSALGTEAFF	TGTGCCAGCTCGGCCCTGGGCACTGAAGCTTTCTTT
15	TRBJ1-1	TRBD1	TRBV27	once	CASSEQGYDRTEAFF	TGTGCCAGCAGTGAACAGGGGTATGACAGGACTGAAGCTTTCTTT
12	TRBJ1-1	TRBD1	TRBV5-1	.	CASSLEQGAAFF	TGCGCCAGCAGCTTGGAACAGGGGGCGGCTTTCTTT
15	TRBJ1-4	.	TRBV18	.	CASSWRERGTGGLFF	TGTGCCAGCTCATGGCGGGAGAGGGGAACTGGAGGCCTGTTTTTT
15	TRBJ1-1	.	TRBV9	few	CASSVEVGMNTEAFF	TGTGCCAGCAGCGTAGAGGTCGGGATGAACACTGAAGCTTTCTTT
13	TRBJ1-2	TRBD1	TRBV29-1	.	CSVGAGGNYGYTF	TGCAGCGTTGGGGCAGGGGGAAACTATGGCTACACCTTC
13	TRBJ1-1	TRBD1	TRBV7-9	few	CASSQGGASEAFF	TGTGCCAGCAGCCAAGGGGGCGCGTCTGAAGCTTTCTTT
17	TRBJ2-5	TRBD2	TRBV7-9	.	CASSSSPGLAGQETQYF	TGTGCCAGCAGCTCTTCACCGGGACTAGCGGGACAAGAGACCCAGTACTTC
15	TRBJ1-5	.	TRBV2	.	CASSDKGPSNQPQHF	TGTGCCAGCAGTGATAAGGGTCCGAGCAATCAGCCCCAGCATTTT
13	TRBJ2-1	.	TRBV25-1	once	CASSDPRGNEQFF	TGTGCCAGCAGTGACCCCCGGGGCAATGAGCAGTTCTTC
11	TRBJ2-5	TRBD2	TRBV20-1	.	CSAPTSGDQYF	TGCAGTGCACCCACTAGCGGGGACCAGTACTTC
13	TRBJ1-2	.	TRBV6-1	.	CASSGQGLDDYTF	TGTGCCAGCAGTGGTCAAGGTCTCGATGACTACACCTTC
13	TRBJ1-2	TRBD1	TRBV28	.	CASSSTGGHGYTF	TGTGCCAGCAGTTCCACAGGGGGCCATGGCTACACCTTC
18	TRBJ2-5	.	TRBV11-1	few	CASSSSTGGPNVRETQYF	TGTGCCAGCAGCTCCTCGACAGGCGGCCCGAATGTAAGAGAGACCCAGTACTTC
12	TRBJ1-1	.	TRBV7-9	once	CASSLWAGEAFF	TGTGCCAGCAGCTTATGGGCGGGTGAAGCTTTCTTT